This TCR beta chain was sequenced for a study of T cells in localized non-small cell lung cancer. This clone was seen a few times. J lost 9 bases, V lost 6 bases, and 11 bases had no gene match. The CDR3 covers 15 residues. Germline V lookup: CDR1 SNHLY, CDR2 FYNNEI. TCRdb keeps only in-frame clones here, not all; method: immunoSEQ multiplex PCR. This sample has roughly 1,500 clones; around a quarter occur once, and the top ten carry roughly 20%. The specimen comprised normal lung tissue next to the tumor, sampled before any cancer treatment. This receptor was identified in a male donor aged 60 or older with stage II squamous cell lung carcinoma. V usage is TRBV2 and J usage is TRBJ1-6; 7 bases are a match to TRBD1. Here the CDR3 DNA reads TGTGCCAGCAGAGTTACCGGGACAGTACTTTCACCCCTCCACTTT. Translated, it gives CASRVTGTVLSPLHF.